Each of the 2 T cell receptor beta chains below was sequenced from the same sample in a study of T cells after yellow fever vaccination. Using its own MiXCR run on the 5' RACE reads, TCRdb lists one record per CDR3 protein. The repertoire holds some 240,000 distinct CDR3 sequences, with about 5.2% as singletons. Specimen: CD4+ T cells sorted from PBMCs, collected on the day of the yellow fever booster vaccination. The source is a man between 18 and 29 years old who received the YFV17D yellow fever vaccine.

This clonotype was seen ten or more times. V and J are TRBV12-3 or TRBV12-4 and TRBJ2-7, with TRBD2 identical over 9 bases. The CDR3 covers 19 residues. With V trimmed by 7 bases and J by 0 bases, 19 bases remained unmatched. CDR3 amino acids: CASNPGEGGGAKGSYEQYF. DNA of the CDR3: TGTGCCAGCAACCCCGGAGAGGGCGGGGGGGCCAAGGGCTCCTACGAGCAGTACTTC.

This clonotype was seen only a few times. CDR3 coding DNA: TGTGCCAGCAGCTTGTTACCATCCGGGGCCAACGTCCTGACTTTC. It is translated as CASSLLPSGANVLTF. V is TRBV7-2 and J is TRBJ2-6; D is unresolved. The CDR3 extends over 15 amino acids. Germline V gene data show CDR1 as SGHTA and CDR2 as FQGNSA. V shed 3 bases and J shed 4 bases, with 10 bases lying between them.